A single sample is the source of the 15 T cell receptor beta chains below, sequenced in a study of CD8 T cells in Susac syndrome. The authors reverse transcribed roughly 0.5 to 1 ug RNA with random hexamers. A single record per CDR3 protein comes from TCRdb applying MiXCR to the immunoSEQ multiplex PCR reads. Of approximately 120,000 distinct CDR3 sequences listed, more than 90% were seen once; the top ten hold around 0.087%. Sample: CD4+ T cells from PBMCs. The receptor source for this set is a human donor in good health.

The CDR3 protein is CASGKAIGTGELFF. CDR3 nucleotide sequence: TGTGCCAGCGGGAAAGCGATAGGCACCGGGGAGCTGTTTTTT. The genes are TRBV19 and TRBJ2-2, with D tentatively TRBD2 (5 bases). V gave up 9 bases and J gave up 4 bases, with 15 bases separating them. CDR3 length: 14 residues. Germline V lookup: CDR1 LNHDA, CDR2 SQIVND (reference sequence).

V is TRBV18 and J is TRBJ1-5; D is unresolved. Trimming took 0 bases from V and 6 from J, leaving 6 bases between them. The CDR3 loop spans 13 amino acids. Germline CDR1 KGHSH, CDR2 LQKENI. Here the CDR3 reads CASSPPLAQPQHF. In DNA, the CDR3 is TGTGCCAGCTCACCACCGTTGGCTCAGCCCCAGCATTTT.

This chain joins TRBV29-1 and TRBJ1-1; D is ambiguous. Trimming took off 3 bases at V and 1 base at J, with 9 bases between the two ends. Germline CDR1 is SQVTM and CDR2 is ANQGSEA. The CDR3 runs 13 residues. The CDR3 DNA sequence: TGCAGCGTTGACGTAAACCAGAACACTGAAGCTTTCTTT. Its protein product is CSVDVNQNTEAFF.

The gene calls are TRBV30 and TRBJ2-6; 7 positions match TRBD2. V dropped 7 bases and J dropped 0; count of bases not matched to a gene: 9. Looked up from germline, CDR1 is GTSNPN and CDR2 is SVGIG (reference sequence). The CDR3 has 16 amino acids. CDR3 loop: CASYRGVPSGANVLTF. The CDR3 DNA sequence: TGTGCCTCGTATCGGGGGGTGCCCTCTGGGGCCAACGTCCTGACTTTC.

The chain uses TRBV4-1 and TRBJ2-1, with a weak D call TRBD2 (6 bases). Germline V gene sequence: CDR1 MGHRA, CDR2 YSYEKL. The V gene lost 4 bases and the J gene lost 6 bases, with 28 bases spanning the gap. The CDR3 spans 19 residues. The CDR3 protein is CASSLALLAVTPGANEQFF. The CDR3 nucleotides read TGCGCCAGCAGCCTCGCTTTGTTAGCGGTTACCCCTGGGGCCAATGAGCAGTTCTTC.

The V gene is TRBV7-8, the J gene TRBJ2-7; D gene uncertain. CDR3 length: 17 residues. CDR1 and CDR2 (germline): SGHVS, FQNEAQ. V was pared by 6 bases and J by 2 bases, with 23 bases between. Here the CDR3 reads CASSPGPQSSIPYEQYF. DNA for the CDR3: TGTGCCAGCAGTCCCGGGCCCCAGAGCTCTATTCCCTACGAGCAGTACTTC. Full variable domain (remainder filled in from reference TRBV7-8 and TRBJ2-7): GAGVSQSPRYKVAKRGQDVALRCDPISGHVSLFWYQQALGQGPEFLTYFQNEAQLDKSGLPSDRFFAERPEGSVSTLKIQRTQQEDSAVYLCASSPGPQSSIPYEQYFGPGTRLTVT.

This clonotype was observed once. The chain recombines TRBV6-2 or TRBV6-3 with TRBJ2-4; TRBD2 is a possible D gene (6 bases). CDR3 length equals 15 residues. V was trimmed by 10 bases and J by 0 bases, leaving 16 bases between them. The germline V gene has CDR1 MNHEY and CDR2 SVGEGT. The chain's CDR3 is CATGKAGTAKNIQYF. The CDR3 region has the DNA TGTGCCACAGGAAAGGCGGGGACAGCCAAAAACATTCAGTACTTC.

This chain links TRBV15 with TRBJ2-5, with D tentatively TRBD1 or TRBD2 (5 bases each). The V gene lost 0 bases and the J gene lost 5 bases, with 13 bases spanning the gap. Germline CDR1 and CDR2: LNHNV and YYDKDF (reference sequence). The CDR3 consists of 15 residues. The CDR3 here is CATSRDLGDQETQYF. DNA of the CDR3: TGTGCCACCAGCAGAGATTTGGGGGATCAGGAGACCCAGTACTTC.

This rearrangement joins TRBV14 to TRBJ2-1, with D unclear. Per the germline V gene, CDR1 is SGHDN and CDR2 is FVKESK. The CDR3 length is 11 residues. V lost 0 bases to trimming and J lost 9 bases, with 3 bases between them. CDR3 in DNA: TGTGCCAGCAGCCAAGAGGGTGAGCAGTTCTTC. It specifies CASSQEGEQFF.

The rearrangement joins TRBV7-9 to TRBJ2-7, with TRBD2 matching over 9 bases. The CDR3 runs to 13 residues. V lost 1 base and J lost 6; bases outside the gene matches: 1. CDR1 and CDR2 from the germline V gene are SEHNR and FQNEAQ (reference sequence). The CDR3 protein is CASSLGREGEQYF. CDR3 DNA sequence: TGTGCCAGCAGCTTAGGGCGGGAGGGCGAGCAGTACTTC.

This clonotype has only one observation. The DNA of the CDR3 is TGTGCCAGCTCACCCGGACGTAAGAGGGGTGAGCAGTTCTTC. It is translated as CASSPGRKRGEQFF. The chain joins TRBV18 to TRBJ2-1; tentatively, D is TRBD1 or TRBD2 (5 bases each). This CDR3 contains 14 residues. Germline CDR1 KGHSH, CDR2 LQKENI. V lost 3 bases and J 9 bases, leaving 15 bases between the germline ends.

V gene TRBV3-1 combines with J gene TRBJ1-2; D gene ambiguous. V was trimmed by 0 bases and J by 7 bases, leaving 12 bases between them. This CDR3 comprises 14 residues. Germline V gives CDR1 LGHDT, CDR2 YNNKEL (reference sequence). The CDR3 region is CASSQETDGVGYTF. The CDR3 DNA reads as TGTGCCAGCAGCCAAGAAACCGACGGAGTTGGCTACACCTTC.

DNA of the CDR3: TGTGCCAGCAGCTCGATAAAACCTCAGGGGCGGGAGACCCAGTACTTC. Translation gives CASSSIKPQGRETQYF. V and J are TRBV7-9 and TRBJ2-5; the D gene is possibly TRBD1 (6 bases). Germline loops: CDR1 SEHNR, CDR2 FQNEAQ (reference sequence). This CDR3 has 16 amino acids. V was pared by 4 bases and J by 5 bases, with 20 bases between.

This clonotype was picked up a small number of times. V gene TRBV5-1 combines with J gene TRBJ2-3, with TRBD1 as a possible D gene (6 bases). V was clipped by 2 bases and J by 6 bases, with 19 bases between them. Per germline, CDR1 SGHRS and CDR2 YFSETQ. This CDR3 comprises 16 residues. CDR3 amino acids: CASSFGNGQSGDTQYF. The CDR3 nucleotides are TGCGCCAGCAGCTTCGGGAATGGACAGTCTGGGGATACGCAGTATTTT. The full variable domain, completed using reference TRBV5-1 and TRBJ2-3, is KAGVTQTPRYLIKTRGQQVTLSCSPISGHRSVSWYQQTPGQGLQFLFEYFSETQRNKGNFPGRFSGRQFSNSRSEMNVSTLELGDSALYLCASSFGNGQSGDTQYFGPGTRLTVL.

The chain recombines TRBV30 with TRBJ2-1; D not resolved. The CDR3 loop spans 13 amino acids. Trimming removed 0 bases from V and 4 bases from J, with 7 bases in between. Germline-derived CDR1 and CDR2 are GTSNPN and SVGIG (reference sequence). This chain's CDR3 is CAWSVDQYNEQFF. The CDR3, as DNA: TGTGCCTGGAGTGTAGACCAGTACAATGAGCAGTTCTTC.